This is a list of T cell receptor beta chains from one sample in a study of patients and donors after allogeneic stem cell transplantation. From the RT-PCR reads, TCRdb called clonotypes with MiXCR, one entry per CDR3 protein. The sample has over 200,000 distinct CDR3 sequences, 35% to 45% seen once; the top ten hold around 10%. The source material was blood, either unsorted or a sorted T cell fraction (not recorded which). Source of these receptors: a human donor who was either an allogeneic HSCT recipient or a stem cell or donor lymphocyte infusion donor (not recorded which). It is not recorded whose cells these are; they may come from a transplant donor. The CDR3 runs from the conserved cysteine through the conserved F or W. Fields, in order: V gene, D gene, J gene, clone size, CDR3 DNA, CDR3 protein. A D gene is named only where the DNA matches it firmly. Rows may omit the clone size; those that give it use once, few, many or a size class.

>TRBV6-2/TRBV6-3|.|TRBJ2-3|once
TGTGCCAGCAGTTACTGGGACTTCAATTCAGATACGCAGTATTTT
CASSYWDFNSDTQYF
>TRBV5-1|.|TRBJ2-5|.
TGCGCCAGCAGCTTGGATGGCAGGGACGAGACCCAGTACTTC
CASSLDGRDETQYF
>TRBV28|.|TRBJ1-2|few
TGTGCCAGCAGTGATACAGGTTTATATGGCTACACCTTC
CASSDTGLYGYTF
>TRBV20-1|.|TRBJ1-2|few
TGCAGTGTTTACCCGGGATGGAGGGCGAATGGCTACACCTTC
CSVYPGWRANGYTF
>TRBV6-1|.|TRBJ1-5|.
TGTGCCAGCAGTGAAGCGGGGGGAGGCAATCAGCCCCAGCATTTT
CASSEAGGGNQPQHF
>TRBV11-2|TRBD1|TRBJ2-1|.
TGTGCCAGCAGCTTATGGGGACAGGGTTCCTACAATGAGCAGTTCTTC
CASSLWGQGSYNEQFF
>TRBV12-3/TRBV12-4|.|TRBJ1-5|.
TGTGCCAGCAGTCCCCCCCTGTTAGGGGCAAATCAGCCCCAGCATTTT
CASSPPLLGANQPQHF
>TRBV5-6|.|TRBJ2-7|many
TGTGCCAGCAGCTTGTGGACAGCCTACGAGCAGTACTTC
CASSLWTAYEQYF
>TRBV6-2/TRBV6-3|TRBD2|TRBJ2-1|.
TGTGCCAGCAGTTACCTACTAGCGGGGGGGCACTATGAGCAGTTCTTC
CASSYLLAGGHYEQFF
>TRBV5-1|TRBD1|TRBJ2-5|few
TGCGCCAGCAGCACGGGACAGGGGGCTGCGACCCAGTACTTC
CASSTGQGAATQYF
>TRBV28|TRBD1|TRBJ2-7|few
TGTGCCAGCAGTCCTTGGGGACAGCGCATAAGCTACGAGCAGTACTTC
CASSPWGQRISYEQYF
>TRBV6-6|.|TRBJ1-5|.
TGTGCCAGCAGCGCTAACGAGTATAGCAATCAGCCCCAGCATTTT
CASSANEYSNQPQHF
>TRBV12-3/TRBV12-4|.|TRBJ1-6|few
TGTGCCAGCAGTTTCTCGGGGCGACATTCACCCCTCCACTTT
CASSFSGRHSPLHF
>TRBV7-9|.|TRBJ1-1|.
TGTGCCAGCAGCCCACGGGCGTACACTGAAGCTTTCTTT
CASSPRAYTEAFF
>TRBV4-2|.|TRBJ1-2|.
TGTGCCAGCAGCCAAGAAAGCCACCTCCGGTATGGCTACACCTTC
CASSQESHLRYGYTF
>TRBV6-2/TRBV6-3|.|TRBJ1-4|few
TGTGCCAGCAGTTACCGCTCTCTGGGGATAGGAGAAAAACTGTTTTTT
CASSYRSLGIGEKLFF